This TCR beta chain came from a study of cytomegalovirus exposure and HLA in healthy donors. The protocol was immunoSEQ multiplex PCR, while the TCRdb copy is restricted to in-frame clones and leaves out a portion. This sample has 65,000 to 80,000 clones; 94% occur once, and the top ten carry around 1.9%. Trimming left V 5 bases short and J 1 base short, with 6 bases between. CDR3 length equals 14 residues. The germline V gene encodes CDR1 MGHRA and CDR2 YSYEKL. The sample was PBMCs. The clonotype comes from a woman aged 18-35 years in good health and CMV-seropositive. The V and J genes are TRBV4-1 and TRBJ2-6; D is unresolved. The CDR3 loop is CASSVVSGANVLTF. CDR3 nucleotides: TGCGCCAGCAGCGTCGTGTCTGGGGCCAACGTCCTGACTTTC.